The TCR beta chain under discussion was sequenced for a study of T cell changes during pregnancy in multiple sclerosis. Libraries were prepared by immunoSEQ multiplex PCR; TCRdb keeps only in-frame clonotypes and omits some of them. The sample records almost 25,000 clones, roughly 91% being singletons. This material consisted of CD4+ T cells from peripheral blood mononuclear cells, taken in the first trimester of pregnancy. The TCR was taken from a female donor in good health, enrolled as a control in a pregnancy study.

The CDR3 sequence: CASSQTARLARRYNEQFF. CDR3 DNA: TGCGCCAGCAGCCAGACCGCCCGGCTAGCTCGTCGTTACAATGAGCAGTTCTTC. The J gene is TRBJ2-1, the V gene TRBV4-1, with D possibly TRBD2 on 5 matching bases. Trimming stripped 3 bases from V and 4 bases from J, with 22 bases between. CDR1 and CDR2 from the germline V gene are MGHRA and YSYEKL. The CDR3 extends over 18 amino acids.